Presented here are 21 T cell receptor beta chains from one specimen sequenced in a study of blood T cells in healthy people across ages. Through a sample-barcoded 5' primer and a J-beta primer mix, a second PCR was run for roughly 7 to 11 cycles. Each CDR3 protein is one row after TCRdb ran MiXCR on the 5' RACE reads. This table has roughly 680,000 distinct CDR3 sequences, under 65% appearing once. The source material was blood. Source of these receptors: a woman older than 75 in good health.

The chain joins TRBV18 to TRBJ1-1; D may be TRBD1 (5 bases). Germline V CDR1 and CDR2: KGHSH, LQKENI. The CDR3 contains 14 residues. Trimming cost V 6 bases and J 1 base, with 12 bases left between them. DNA of the CDR3: TGTGCCAGCTCTCAGCAGGGCGAGAACACTGAAGCTTTCTTT. Its translation is CASSQQGENTEAFF.

The V call is TRBV13, the J call TRBJ2-7; 11 nucleotides match TRBD2. The DNA end favors TRBJ2-5, so the J call may be wrong. This CDR3 contains 15 residues. Germline values: CDR1 PRHDT, CDR2 FYEKMQ (reference sequence). Written as DNA, the CDR3 is TGTGCCAGCAGTTACCAGGGACTAGCGGAGCAGACCCAGTACTTC. It yields the protein CASSYQGLAEQTQYF.

The chain is built from TRBV5-1 and TRBJ2-3, with 8 bases that match TRBD2. Germline V gene data show CDR1 as SGHRS and CDR2 as YFSETQ. V gave up 3 bases and J gave up 5 bases; unmatched junction bases: 8. The CDR3 loop spans 15 amino acids. The CDR3 region has the DNA TGCGCCAGCAGCTGTGTAGCGGGATTAGGAGATACGCAGTATTTT. It yields the protein CASSCVAGLGDTQYF.

This rearrangement joins TRBV28 to TRBJ2-2; D may be TRBD1 (6 bases). Germline loops: CDR1 MDHEN, CDR2 SYDVKM. V lost 5 bases and J 9 bases, leaving 25 bases between the germline ends. The CDR3 has 17 amino acids. CDR3 region: CASSPTGIPFRPRELFF. CDR3 bases: TGTGCCAGCAGTCCTACAGGGATACCGTTTCGTCCCAGGGAGCTGTTTTTT.

The chain is built from TRBV20-1 and TRBJ1-2; possibly TRBD1 for D (5 bases). The V end was cut by 7 bases, the J end by 5 bases, with 17 bases between. CDR1 DFQATT and CDR2 SNEGSKA come from the germline V gene (reference sequence). The CDR3 consists of 13 residues. The CDR3 bases are TGCAGTGTTAGCCGCCCGGGGGGATATGGCTACACCTTC. Amino acids: CSVSRPGGYGYTF.

This clonotype has a count of ten or more. The V call is TRBV29-1, the J call TRBJ1-1; D unresolved. The germline V gene encodes CDR1 SQVTM and CDR2 ANQGSEA. V was trimmed by 8 bases and J by 0 bases, leaving 13 bases between them. The CDR3 runs to 13 residues. As DNA, the CDR3 is TGCAGCACTGACGGGCAGATGAACACTGAAGCTTTCTTT. Amino acid sequence: CSTDGQMNTEAFF.

This chain links TRBV2 with TRBJ2-5; 7 bases map to TRBD2. V lost 2 bases and J lost 4; bases outside the gene matches: 7. The CDR3 consists of 15 residues. Germline V gives CDR1 SNHLY, CDR2 FYNNEI. CDR3 region: CASSETAGVGETQYF. The CDR3 coding sequence is TGTGCCAGCAGTGAAACCGCGGGAGTGGGAGAGACCCAGTACTTC.

J is TRBJ2-7 and V is TRBV29-1, with TRBD1 as a possible D gene (6 bases). The end of the DNA is better explained by TRBJ2-4, so the J call may be wrong. The CDR3 is 13 residues long. Germline loops: CDR1 SQVTM, CDR2 ANQGSEA. The CDR3 here is CSATTGRGDIQYF. The CDR3 DNA follows: TGCAGCGCCACAACAGGGAGAGGTGACATTCAGTACTTC.

A note on this clonotype: Being one base from a much bigger clone, this may be a read error. This rearrangement joins TRBV28 to TRBJ2-7; 9 bases map to TRBD1. Germline V CDR1 and CDR2: MDHEN, SYDVKM. The V and J ends lost 5 bases and 10 bases, in that order; junction bases with no gene match: 12. This CDR3 has 14 residues. The CDR3 nucleotides read TGTGCCAGCAGTGTCCGTGGGACAGGGCTTACTCAGTACTTC. It encodes CASSVRGTGLTQYF.

Concerning this clonotype: Sequence at one end of the junction differs from germline and may be a read error. The rearrangement links TRBV5-6 to TRBJ2-7; 7 positions match TRBD1. The germline gives CDR1 SGHDT, CDR2 YYEEEE. This CDR3 comprises 14 residues. CDR3 sequence reads: CASSLYRGNYGQYF. The CDR3 coding sequence is TGTGCCAGCAGCTTGTACAGGGGAAACTACGGGCAGTACTTC.

This clonotype was picked up one time. The chain's CDR3 is CASRCGTAYEQYF. The CDR3 DNA follows: TGTGCCAGCAGGTGCGGGACGGCCTACGAGCAGTACTTC. V usage is TRBV7-2 and J usage is TRBJ2-7, with a possible D match to TRBD2 (6 bases). Germline V gene data show CDR1 as SGHTA and CDR2 as FQGNSA. The length of the CDR3 is 13 residues. V gave up 6 bases and J gave up 2 bases, with 11 bases separating them.

The chain links TRBV6-6 to TRBJ2-7; unclear D gene. V shed 7 bases and J shed 0 bases, with 13 bases lying between them. The CDR3 sequence is 14 residues long. CDR1 MNHNY and CDR2 SVGAGI come from the germline V gene (reference sequence). The CDR3 DNA is TGTGCCAGCACTGCGGAACAGACCTCCTACGAGCAGTACTTC. It encodes CASTAEQTSYEQYF.

The chain couples TRBV10-3 to TRBJ2-2; weak D call: TRBD2 (5 bases). With 10 bases removed from V and 6 bases from J, the gap between germline ends came to 15 bases. The CDR3 has 13 residues. CDR1 ENHRY and CDR2 SYGVKD come from the germline V gene. The CDR3 sequence: CATTLGSAGELFF. As DNA, the CDR3 is TGTGCCACGACGCTTGGGAGCGCCGGGGAGCTGTTTTTT.

V usage is TRBV7-3 and J usage is TRBJ2-7; 11 positions agree with TRBD2. Germline trimming cut 6 bases from V and 0 bases from J; bases unmatched to any gene: 13. Germline V gene sequence: CDR1 SGHTA, CDR2 FQGTGA. This CDR3 spans 18 amino acids. Here the CDR3 DNA reads TGTGCCAGCAGGACGGGACTAGCGGCTCCTGAAAGCTCCTACGAGCAGTACTTC. Amino acids: CASRTGLAAPESSYEQYF.

This sequence joins TRBV6-2 or TRBV6-3 and TRBJ1-2; a possible D gene is TRBD1 (5 bases). The germline gives CDR1 MNHEY, CDR2 SVGEGT. This CDR3 comprises 13 residues. V lost 6 bases and J lost 2, with 10 bases in between. In nucleotides, the CDR3 is TGTGCCAGCAGACCGACAGTGAACTATGGCTACACCTTC. Protein: CASRPTVNYGYTF.

This clonotype was counted many times. This chain uses TRBV5-1 with TRBJ2-6; D is undetermined. Trimming removed 2 bases from V and 0 bases from J, with 6 bases in between. The germline gives CDR1 SGHRS, CDR2 YFSETQ. The CDR3 has 15 amino acids. CDR3: CASSFTSSGANVLTF. For the CDR3, the DNA is TGCGCCAGCAGCTTCACGTCCTCTGGGGCCAACGTCCTGACTTTC.

For this clonotype: Since a much larger clone is just one base distant, this may be a read error. The chain couples TRBV10-3 to TRBJ2-3, with TRBD1 matching 7 bases. The CDR3 spans 15 residues. Germline V lookup: CDR1 ENHRY, CDR2 SYGVKD. CDR3 DNA sequence: TGTGCCATCAGTGAACAGGGGCCGGGGAAAGATGCGCAGTATTTT. It encodes CAISEQGPGKDAQYF.

In regard to this clonotype: This may be a read error: a much more frequent sequence differs by one nucleotide. The rearrangement uses TRBV21-1 and TRBJ1-2; the table's D call of TRBD1 was not tested on the DNA. TRBV21-1 is a pseudogene locus. CDR3 length: 17 amino acids. The CDR3 region has the DNA TGTGCCAGTCAAAACGGACAGATCGAAGATGTGAACTATGGCCACACCTTC. Its protein product is CASQNGQIEDVNYGHTF.

The table lists this clonotype with a few counts. CDR3 nucleotides: TGCAGTGCTAGAAGGGGTAGGACTGAAGCTTTCTTT. Encoded protein: CSARRGRTEAFF. J is TRBJ1-1 and V is TRBV20-1, with D tentatively TRBD1 (5 bases). CDR3 length equals 12 residues. Per germline, CDR1 DFQATT and CDR2 SNEGSKA (reference sequence). V gave up 2 bases and J gave up 5 bases, with 9 bases separating them.

The sample holds a few counts of this clonotype. The chain links TRBV3-1 to TRBJ2-3, with 8 positions matching TRBD2. The germline V gene has CDR1 LGHDT and CDR2 YNNKEL (reference sequence). The CDR3 is 15 amino acids. V dropped 6 bases and J dropped 8; count of bases not matched to a gene: 13. The chain's CDR3 is CASSPAGGGRSTQYF. DNA for the CDR3: TGTGCCAGCAGTCCAGCGGGCGGGGGGCGCAGTACGCAGTATTTT.

This clonotype appeared many times. The rearrangement joins TRBV14 to TRBJ2-1; 8 positions agree with TRBD2. Germline CDR1 reads SGHDN; CDR2 reads FVKESK. CDR3 length: 16 amino acids. Trimming removed 4 bases from V and 4 bases from J; junction bases left unmatched: 9. CDR3 loop: CASSPRWRGVYNEQFF. CDR3 coding DNA: TGTGCCAGCAGCCCTCGGTGGCGGGGGGTATACAATGAGCAGTTCTTC.